Shown below are 29 T cell receptor beta chains from a single sample sequenced in a study of T cell responses to AZD1222 COVID-19 vaccine. Generated by immunoSEQ multiplex PCR, the TCRdb table keeps only in-frame clones and is missing some. The profile covers 90,000 to 130,000 clones, with over 85% appearing a single time and 3.1% taken by the ten largest. The specimen was peripheral blood, collected on day 0 of MenACWY control vaccination. Source of these receptors: an adult in good health.

The chain combines TRBV7-6 with TRBJ2-7, with D perhaps matching TRBD1 (5 bases). From germline, CDR1 is SGHVS and CDR2 FNYEAQ. The CDR3 extends over 15 amino acids. Trimming cost V 2 bases and J 1 base, with 12 bases left between them. The CDR3 bases are TGTGCCAGCAGCTTAAATGGGGCACAGTCCTACGAGCAGTACTTC. Residues: CASSLNGAQSYEQYF. Variable domain in full (rest from reference TRBV7-6 and TRBJ2-7): GAGVSQSPRYKVTKRGQDVALRCDPISGHVSLYWYRQALGQGPEFLTYFNYEAQQDKSGLPNDRFSAERPEGSISTLTIQRTEQRDSAMYRCASSLNGAQSYEQYFGPGTRLTVT.

In regard to this clone: One end of the junction is discordant with germline, which a read error may explain. The CDR3 sequence: CASSEGQLLSF. In DNA, the CDR3 is TGTGCCAGCAGTGAGGGACAGCTACTATCCTTT. J is TRBJ1-1 and V is TRBV2, with 7 bases identical to TRBD1. Per germline, CDR1 SNHLY and CDR2 FYNNEI. The CDR3 sequence is 11 residues long.

This rearrangement joins TRBV7-3 to TRBJ1-2; possibly TRBD1 for D (5 bases). Germline lookup yields CDR1 SGHTA and CDR2 FQGTGA. This CDR3 is 13 amino acids long. Trimming stripped 5 bases from V and 4 bases from J, with 11 bases between. CDR3: CASSQGGGYGYTF. CDR3 bases: TGTGCCAGCAGCCAAGGTGGGGGCTATGGCTACACCTTC.

The chain carries TRBV7-9 and TRBJ2-2; tentatively, D is TRBD1 (6 bases). The CDR3 runs to 17 residues. The germline V gene encodes CDR1 SEHNR and CDR2 FQNEAQ (reference sequence). Trimming shortened V by 8 bases and J by 4 bases, and 23 bases separated the two germline ends. The CDR3 loop reads CASRPKRAGEITGELFF. CDR3 in DNA: TGTGCCAGCCGGCCCAAACGGGCAGGGGAAATCACCGGGGAGCTGTTTTTT.

V gene TRBV7-2 combines with J gene TRBJ2-3; the D gene is possibly TRBD2 (6 bases). CDR1 is SGHTA and CDR2 is FQGNSA in the germline V gene. This CDR3 region has 13 residues. With 4 bases removed from V and 5 bases from J, the gap between germline ends came to 10 bases. The CDR3 DNA follows: TGTGCCAGCAGCTCCGGGGGTATAGATACGCAGTATTTT. Amino acids: CASSSGGIDTQYF.

The sample holds one count of this clone. The chain has TRBV10-2 and TRBJ2-2; no definite D call. With 8 bases removed from V and 0 bases from J, the gap between germline ends came to 7 bases. The CDR3 has 13 residues. In germline, CDR1 is WSHSY, CDR2 SAAADI. The CDR3 DNA is TGCGCCAGCTCCTATACGAACACCGGGGAGCTGTTTTTT. Amino acids: CASSYTNTGELFF.

The chain carries TRBV30 and TRBJ1-5; D gene ambiguous. The CDR3 has 13 residues. The V end lost 1 base, the J end lost 7 bases, and 11 bases lay between the germline ends. Germline CDR1 is GTSNPN and CDR2 is SVGIG (reference sequence). CDR3 DNA sequence: TGTGCCTGGAGTGAAGACTTGAGCCAGCCCCAGCATTTT. It yields the protein CAWSEDLSQPQHF.

The chain couples TRBV7-3 to TRBJ2-7; 7 bases line up with TRBD2. The germline V gene has CDR1 SGHTA and CDR2 FQGTGA. The CDR3 is 14 amino acids. V lost 4 bases, J lost 5 bases, and 8 bases stayed unmatched. CDR3 region: CASSSGTKTHEQYF. The DNA for the CDR3 is TGTGCCAGCAGCTCCGGGACTAAGACCCACGAGCAGTACTTC.

Comment on this clone: Other nucleotide sequences from this sample produce the same CDR3. This chain connects TRBV7-9 to TRBJ1-5, with a weak D call TRBD1 (6 bases). CDR1 is SEHNR, CDR2 FQNEAQ, per germline (reference sequence). The CDR3 sequence is 13 residues long. V was cut by 2 bases and J by 4 bases, with 6 bases left in between. CDR3 sequence: CASSLRGNQPQHF. The CDR3 DNA is TGTGCCAGCAGCTTAAGGGGGAATCAGCCCCAGCATTTT.

The gene calls are TRBV23-1 and TRBJ1-5, with unresolved D. TRBV23-1 is sorted into the ORF group, with uncertain function. Trimming removed 2 bases from V and 5 bases from J, with 13 bases in between. The CDR3 loop spans 15 amino acids. The CDR3 protein is CASSQGWETDQPQHF. The CDR3 nucleotides are TGCGCCAGCAGTCAAGGCTGGGAGACGGATCAGCCCCAGCATTTT.

V gene TRBV7-9 combines with J gene TRBJ2-7; the D gene is possibly TRBD1 (5 bases). V was shortened by 0 bases and J by 2 bases, with 8 bases between the two germline ends. The CDR3 spans 14 residues. Germline V gives CDR1 SEHNR, CDR2 FQNEAQ (reference sequence). This CDR3 reads CASSLATDAYEQYF. Written as DNA, the CDR3 is TGTGCCAGCAGCTTAGCGACAGACGCCTACGAGCAGTACTTC.

J is TRBJ2-2 and V is TRBV2, with D tentatively TRBD2 (6 bases). Germline CDR1 and CDR2: SNHLY and FYNNEI. The V end was cut by 7 bases, the J end by 5 bases, with 14 bases between. The CDR3 spans 14 residues. CDR3 in amino acids: CASTAGRLTGELFF. The CDR3 DNA follows: TGTGCCAGCACCGCAGGGAGGTTGACCGGGGAGCTGTTTTTT.

This rearrangement joins TRBV4-1 to TRBJ2-1; TRBD2 might be the D (7 bases). The CDR3 extends over 17 amino acids. V lost 11 bases and J lost 6, with 29 bases in between. Germline lookup yields CDR1 MGHRA and CDR2 YSYEKL. DNA for the CDR3: TGCGCCTCTTCAAGGGGGGGGCTAGCGACTTTGGGCAATGAGCAGTTCTTC. The encoded protein is CASSRGGLATLGNEQFF.

The chain employs TRBV6-2 or TRBV6-3 and TRBJ2-7; the match to TRBD2 covers 9 bases. The CDR3 covers 21 residues. Germline-derived CDR1 and CDR2 are MNHEY and SVGEGT. V was pared by 4 bases and J by 2 bases, with 24 bases of the junction left unmatched. The CDR3 DNA reads TGTGCCAGCAGTTCCCGGACAGTTCAAGCGGGGGGCCGATCTACCCCCTACGAGCAGTACTTC. Protein sequence: CASSSRTVQAGGRSTPYEQYF.

This chain uses TRBV6-5 with TRBJ2-3; D is uncertain. V was trimmed by 5 bases and J by 0 bases, leaving 9 bases between them. CDR1 and CDR2 from the germline V gene are MNHEY and SVGAGI. This CDR3 has 14 amino acids. For the CDR3, the DNA is TGTGCCAGCAGTCCGGGCCGCAGCACAGATACGCAGTATTTT. It is translated as CASSPGRSTDTQYF.

V and J are TRBV19 and TRBJ2-4; D gene uncertain. Germline values: CDR1 LNHDA, CDR2 SQIVND (reference sequence). CDR3 length: 13 residues. With 0 bases removed from V and 4 bases from J, the gap between germline ends came to 4 bases. This CDR3 reads CASSIDRKNIQYF. The CDR3 DNA sequence: TGTGCCAGTAGTATAGATCGGAAAAACATTCAGTACTTC. Full variable domain (outside the CDR3, taken from reference TRBV19 and TRBJ2-4): DGGITQSPKYLFRKEGQNVTLSCEQNLNHDAMYWYRQDPGQGLRLIYYSQIVNDFQKGDIAEGYSVSREKKESFPLTVTSAQKNPTAFYLCASSIDRKNIQYFGAGTRLSVL.

This chain uses TRBV28 with TRBJ1-2; D possibly corresponds to TRBD1 (5 bases). Germline CDR1 reads MDHEN; CDR2 reads SYDVKM. This CDR3 contains 15 residues. Trimming pared 1 base from V and 1 base from J, leaving 10 bases between. In DNA, the CDR3 is TGTGCCAGCAGTTTATCGGGGGAAGGTAACTATGGCTACACCTTC. Residues: CASSLSGEGNYGYTF.

The chain carries TRBV6-1 and TRBJ1-5; D not certain. The ends were cut back, 1 base at V and 2 bases at J, with 9 bases in the middle. This CDR3 is built from 15 residues. In germline, CDR1 is MNHNS, CDR2 SASEGT. CDR3 sequence (DNA): TGTGCCAGCAGTGAAGTGGGAAGGGGCAATCAGCCCCAGCATTTT. Amino acids: CASSEVGRGNQPQHF.

This chain joins TRBV5-5 and TRBJ2-1; unclear D gene. Trimming left V 3 bases short and J 4 bases short, with 8 bases between. CDR1 and CDR2 (germline): SGHKS, YYEKEE (reference sequence). This CDR3 has 13 residues. The CDR3 reads CASSSGSYNEQFF. The CDR3 DNA is TGTGCCAGCAGCTCCGGGTCTTACAATGAGCAGTTCTTC.

V gene TRBV6-5 combines with J gene TRBJ2-5; 14 bases match TRBD2. CDR1 is MNHEY and CDR2 is SVGAGI in the germline V gene. This CDR3 has 16 amino acids. Unmatched junction bases numbered 3, after V lost 4 bases and J lost 2 bases. DNA of the CDR3: TGTGCCAGCAGTTCTAGACTAGCGGGGGGGCAAGAGACCCAGTACTTC. Translating it yields CASSSRLAGGQETQYF.

This chain links TRBV6-5 with TRBJ1-5; 8 nucleotides align to TRBD1. Germline trimming cut 8 bases from V and 3 bases from J; bases unmatched to any gene: 9. The CDR3 extends over 15 amino acids. CDR1 MNHEY and CDR2 SVGAGI come from the germline V gene. CDR3 DNA: TGTGCCAGCCGTTGGAGACAGGGGATCAATCAGCCCCAGCATTTT. It encodes CASRWRQGINQPQHF.

The chain links TRBV30 to TRBJ1-1; a weak D match, TRBD1 (5 bases). Per the germline V gene, CDR1 is GTSNPN and CDR2 is SVGIG (reference sequence). The CDR3 is 14 amino acids. The V end lost 2 bases, the J end lost 4 bases, and 14 bases lay between the germline ends. The CDR3 DNA sequence: TGTGCCTGGAGTAAGTCGAGGGGCGGCACTGAAGCTTTCTTT. Its translation: CAWSKSRGGTEAFF.

The rearrangement joins TRBV28 to TRBJ1-4; TRBD1 agrees at 7 bases. The germline CDR1 and CDR2 sequences are MDHEN and SYDVKM. This CDR3 spans 14 amino acids. The junction had 4 bases not matched to a gene; V was cut back by 5 bases and J by 4 bases. The CDR3 region is CASSRDSFNEKLFF. The CDR3 region has the DNA TGTGCCAGCAGTCGGGACAGCTTTAATGAAAAACTGTTTTTT. The whole variable domain, filled in from reference TRBV28 and TRBJ1-4, reads DVKVTQSSRYLVKRTGEKVFLECVQDMDHENMFWYRQDPGLGLRLIYFSYDVKMKEKGDIPEGYSVSREKKERFSLILESASTNQTSMYLCASSRDSFNEKLFFGSGTQLSVL.

The CDR3 DNA follows: TGTGCCATCAGCCAAACGCGGCAGACTGAAGCTTTCTTT. This sequence encodes CAISQTRQTEAFF. This chain uses TRBV10-3 with TRBJ1-1; D gene unclear. Germline V gives CDR1 ENHRY, CDR2 SYGVKD. The V and J ends lost 6 bases and 5 bases respectively, with 13 bases between them. This CDR3 spans 13 amino acids.

This clone showed up just a few times. V gene TRBV7-2 combines with J gene TRBJ1-1; no clear D gene. Germline lookup yields CDR1 SGHTA and CDR2 FQGNSA. The CDR3 spans 12 residues. The V gene lost 2 bases and the J gene lost 7 bases, with 8 bases spanning the gap. The CDR3: CASSLFGDEAFF. CDR3 in DNA: TGTGCCAGCAGCTTATTCGGGGATGAAGCTTTCTTT.

V and J are TRBV13 and TRBJ2-7; D ambiguous. This CDR3 has 13 amino acids. The germline CDR1 and CDR2 sequences are PRHDT and FYEKMQ (reference sequence). The V and J ends lost 0 bases and 3 bases respectively, with 6 bases between them. CDR3 nucleotides: TGTGCCAGCAGCTTAGGGATCCTCTACGAGCAGTACTTC. Protein sequence: CASSLGILYEQYF.

This clone showed up just once. The chain employs TRBV18 and TRBJ1-5, with a weak D call TRBD1 (6 bases). Looked up from germline, CDR1 is KGHSH and CDR2 is LQKENI. V was shortened by 6 bases and J by 6 bases, with 15 bases between the two germline ends. The CDR3 spans 14 residues. For the CDR3, the DNA is TGTGCCAGCTCTGGTGAGGGGGGGCGTCAGCCCCAGCATTTT. It translates to CASSGEGGRQPQHF.

In its sample, this clone was seen once. The chain is built from TRBV6-1 and TRBJ1-2; D is perhaps TRBD1 (5 bases). The V gene lost 3 bases and the J gene lost 4 bases, with 12 bases spanning the gap. Germline CDR1 and CDR2: MNHNS and SASEGT. The CDR3 sequence is 14 residues long. CDR3 bases: TGTGCCAGCAGTGACCAGGACAAAGTCTATGGCTACACCTTC. This encodes CASSDQDKVYGYTF.

This chain links TRBV6-6 with TRBJ1-4; 7 bases map to TRBD1. The germline V gene encodes CDR1 MNHNY and CDR2 SVGAGI (reference sequence). The CDR3 consists of 13 residues. V was clipped by 9 bases and J by 8 bases; unmatched bases: 9. In DNA form, the CDR3 reads TGTGCCAGTCAGACAGGGCTGAACGAAAAACTGTTTTTT. The encoded protein is CASQTGLNEKLFF.